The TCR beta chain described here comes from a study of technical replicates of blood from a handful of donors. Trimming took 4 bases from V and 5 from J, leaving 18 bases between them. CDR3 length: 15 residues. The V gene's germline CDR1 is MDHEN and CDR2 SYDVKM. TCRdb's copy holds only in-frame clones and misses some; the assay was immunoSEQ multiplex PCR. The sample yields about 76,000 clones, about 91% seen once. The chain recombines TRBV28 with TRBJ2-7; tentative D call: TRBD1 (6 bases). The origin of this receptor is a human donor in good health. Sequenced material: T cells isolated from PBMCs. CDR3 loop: CASSSLRGVDHEQYF. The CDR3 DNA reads TGTGCCAGCAGTTCGCTCAGGGGAGTGGACCACGAGCAGTACTTC.